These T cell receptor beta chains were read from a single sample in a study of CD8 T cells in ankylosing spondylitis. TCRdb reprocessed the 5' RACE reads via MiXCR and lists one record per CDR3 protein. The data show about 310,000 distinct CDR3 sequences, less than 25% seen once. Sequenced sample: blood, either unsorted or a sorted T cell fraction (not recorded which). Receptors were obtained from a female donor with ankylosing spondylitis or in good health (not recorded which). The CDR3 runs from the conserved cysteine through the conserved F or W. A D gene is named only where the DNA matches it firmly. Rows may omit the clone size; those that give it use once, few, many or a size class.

CDR3 protein: CASRLSLNTEAFF
CDR3 DNA: TGTGCCAGCCGTCTTTCCTTAAACACTGAAGCTTTCTTT
D gene: -
clone size: few
V gene: TRBV2
J gene: TRBJ1-1

CDR3 protein: CASSSLGSGANVLTF
CDR3 DNA: TGTGCCAGCAGCTCCCTAGGCTCTGGGGCCAACGTCCTGACTTTC
D gene: -
clone size: few
V gene: TRBV7-9
J gene: TRBJ2-6

CDR3 protein: CASSTGARSTGELFF
CDR3 DNA: TGTGCCAGCAGCACCGGGGCTAGGTCCACCGGGGAGCTGTTTTTT
D gene: -
clone size: -
V gene: TRBV9
J gene: TRBJ2-2

CDR3 protein: CCYGVPEAFF
CDR3 DNA: TGCTGCTACGGGGTACCTGAAGCTTTCTTT
D gene: -
clone size: few
V gene: TRBV20-1
J gene: TRBJ1-1

CDR3 protein: CASSLDGGRGTEAFF
CDR3 DNA: TGTGCCAGCAGCTTAGATGGGGGGCGAGGCACTGAAGCTTTCTTT
D gene: -
clone size: few
V gene: TRBV7-2
J gene: TRBJ1-1

CDR3 protein: CASAAVVVNEQFF
CDR3 DNA: TGTGCCAGCGCGGCGGTAGTGGTAAATGAGCAGTTCTTC
D gene: -
clone size: -
V gene: TRBV12-3/TRBV12-4
J gene: TRBJ2-1

CDR3 protein: CASRGASGNSGANVLTF
CDR3 DNA: TGTGCCAGCCGTGGGGCGTCCGGGAACTCTGGGGCCAACGTCCTGACTTTC
D gene: -
clone size: few
V gene: TRBV18
J gene: TRBJ2-6

CDR3 protein: CSARWSLNTEAFF
CDR3 DNA: TGCAGTGCTAGATGGAGCCTAAACACTGAAGCTTTCTTT
D gene: -
clone size: few
V gene: TRBV20-1
J gene: TRBJ1-1

CDR3 protein: CASSLKQGLEAFF
CDR3 DNA: TGTGCCAGCAGTTTAAAACAGGGGCTGGAGGCTTTCTTT
D gene: TRBD1
clone size: few
V gene: TRBV12-3/TRBV12-4
J gene: TRBJ1-1

CDR3 protein: CASSLVGTGTYEQYF
CDR3 DNA: TGTGCCAGCAGCTTAGTTGGGACAGGAACCTACGAGCAGTACTTC
D gene: TRBD1
clone size: -
V gene: TRBV7-2
J gene: TRBJ2-7